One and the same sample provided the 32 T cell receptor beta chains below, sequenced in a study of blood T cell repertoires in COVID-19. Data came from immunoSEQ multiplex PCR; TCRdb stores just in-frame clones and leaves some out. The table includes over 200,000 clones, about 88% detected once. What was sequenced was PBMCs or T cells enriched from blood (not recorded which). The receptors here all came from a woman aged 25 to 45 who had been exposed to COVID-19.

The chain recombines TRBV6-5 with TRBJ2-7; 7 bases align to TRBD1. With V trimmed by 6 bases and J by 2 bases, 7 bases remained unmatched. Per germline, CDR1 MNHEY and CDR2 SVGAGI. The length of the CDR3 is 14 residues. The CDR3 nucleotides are TGTGCCAGCAGCACAAACAGGGGTGCCTACGAGCAGTACTTC. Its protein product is CASSTNRGAYEQYF.

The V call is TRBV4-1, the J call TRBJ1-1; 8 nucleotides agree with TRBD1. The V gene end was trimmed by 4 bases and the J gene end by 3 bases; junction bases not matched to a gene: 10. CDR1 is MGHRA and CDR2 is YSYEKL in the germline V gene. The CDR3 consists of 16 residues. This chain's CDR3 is CASSPTGGSWYTEAFF. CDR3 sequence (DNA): TGCGCCAGCAGCCCTACAGGGGGTAGTTGGTACACTGAAGCTTTCTTT.

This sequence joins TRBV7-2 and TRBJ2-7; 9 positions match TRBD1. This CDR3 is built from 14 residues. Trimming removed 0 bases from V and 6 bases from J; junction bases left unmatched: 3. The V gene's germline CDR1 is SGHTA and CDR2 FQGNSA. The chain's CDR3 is CASSLAGTGREQYF. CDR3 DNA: TGTGCCAGCAGCTTAGCCGGGACAGGGCGCGAGCAGTACTTC.

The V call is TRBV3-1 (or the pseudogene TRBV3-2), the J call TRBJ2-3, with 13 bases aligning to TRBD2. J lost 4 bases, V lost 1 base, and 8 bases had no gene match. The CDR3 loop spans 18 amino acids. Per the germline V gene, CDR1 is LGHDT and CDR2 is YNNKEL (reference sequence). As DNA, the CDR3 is TGTGCCAGCAGCCAAGGGCTGACTAGCGGGGGGAGGGCAGATACGCAGTATTTT. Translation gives CASSQGLTSGGRADTQYF.

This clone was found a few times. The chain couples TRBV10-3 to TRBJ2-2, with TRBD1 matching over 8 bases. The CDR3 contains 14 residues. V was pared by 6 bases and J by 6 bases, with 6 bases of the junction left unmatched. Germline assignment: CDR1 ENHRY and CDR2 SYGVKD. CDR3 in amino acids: CAIRRVQGAGELFF. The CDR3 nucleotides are TGTGCCATCAGGAGGGTACAGGGGGCCGGGGAGCTGTTTTTT.

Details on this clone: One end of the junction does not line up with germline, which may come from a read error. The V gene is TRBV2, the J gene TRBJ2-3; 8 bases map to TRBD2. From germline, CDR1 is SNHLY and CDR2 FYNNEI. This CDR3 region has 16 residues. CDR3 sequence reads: CASREVLRGAGDTQYF. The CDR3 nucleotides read TGTGCCAGCAGAGAAGTGTTGCGGGGGGCGGGAGATACGCAGTATTTT.

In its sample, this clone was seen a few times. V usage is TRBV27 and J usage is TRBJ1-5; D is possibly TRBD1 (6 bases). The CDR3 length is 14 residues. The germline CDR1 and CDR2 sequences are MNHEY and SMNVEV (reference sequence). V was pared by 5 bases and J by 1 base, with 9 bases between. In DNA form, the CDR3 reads TGTGCCAGCAGTGTACAGGGAAGCAATCAGCCCCAGCATTTT. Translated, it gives CASSVQGSNQPQHF.

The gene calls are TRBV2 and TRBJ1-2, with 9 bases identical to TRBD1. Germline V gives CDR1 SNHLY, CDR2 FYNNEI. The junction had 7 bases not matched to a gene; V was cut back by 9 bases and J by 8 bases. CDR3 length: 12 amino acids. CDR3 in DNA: TGTGCCAGTGGGGGGACAGGGTACGGCTACACCTTC. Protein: CASGGTGYGYTF.

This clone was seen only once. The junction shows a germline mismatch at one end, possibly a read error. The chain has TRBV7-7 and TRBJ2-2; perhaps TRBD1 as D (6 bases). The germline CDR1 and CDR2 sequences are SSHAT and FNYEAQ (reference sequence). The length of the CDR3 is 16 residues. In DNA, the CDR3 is TGTGCTAGCAGCTCTCCCCTGGGGGCCGGCACCGGGGAGCTGTTTTTT. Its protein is CASSSPLGAGTGELFF.

The CDR3 DNA follows: TGTGCCAGTAGTATAGCGGGAACTGGGGTTTACTACGAGCAGTACTTC. Protein: CASSIAGTGVYYEQYF. The V call is TRBV19, the J call TRBJ2-7, with D tentatively TRBD2 (5 bases). Germline V gives CDR1 LNHDA, CDR2 SQIVND (reference sequence). The length of the CDR3 is 16 residues. Trimming took 1 base from V and 3 from J, leaving 16 bases between them.

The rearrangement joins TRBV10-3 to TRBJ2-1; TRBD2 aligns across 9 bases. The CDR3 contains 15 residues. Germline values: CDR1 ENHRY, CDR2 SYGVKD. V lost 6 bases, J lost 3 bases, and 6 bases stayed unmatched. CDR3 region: CAIRERGAHYNEQFF. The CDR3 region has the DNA TGTGCCATCAGGGAGCGGGGGGCCCACTACAATGAGCAGTTCTTC.

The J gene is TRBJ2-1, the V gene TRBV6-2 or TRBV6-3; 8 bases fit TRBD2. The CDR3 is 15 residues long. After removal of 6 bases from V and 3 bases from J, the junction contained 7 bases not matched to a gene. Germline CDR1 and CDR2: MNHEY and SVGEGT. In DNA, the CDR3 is TGTGCCAGCAGCTATCCACGGGGGGGCTACAATGAGCAGTTCTTC. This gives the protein CASSYPRGGYNEQFF.

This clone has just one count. CDR3: CASSPADRGGYTF. The CDR3 nucleotides read TGTGCCAGCAGCCCAGCGGACAGGGGGGGCTACACCTTC. The chain has TRBV14 and TRBJ1-2; 10 bases line up with TRBD1. Germline lookup yields CDR1 SGHDN and CDR2 FVKESK. The length of the CDR3 is 13 residues. V shed 4 bases and J 8 bases; nucleotides not matched to a gene: 4.

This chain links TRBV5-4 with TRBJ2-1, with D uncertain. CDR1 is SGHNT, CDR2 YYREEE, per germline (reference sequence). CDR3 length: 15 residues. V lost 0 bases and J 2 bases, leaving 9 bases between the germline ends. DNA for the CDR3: TGTGCCAGCAGCTTGGCCACCGGTGCCTACAATGAGCAGTTCTTC. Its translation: CASSLATGAYNEQFF.

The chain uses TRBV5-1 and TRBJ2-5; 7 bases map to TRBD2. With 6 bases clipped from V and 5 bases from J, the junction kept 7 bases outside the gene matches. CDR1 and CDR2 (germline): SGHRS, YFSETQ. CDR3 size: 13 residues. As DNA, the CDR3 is TGCGCCAGCATGCCGGGGGGAACCGAGACCCAGTACTTC. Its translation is CASMPGGTETQYF.

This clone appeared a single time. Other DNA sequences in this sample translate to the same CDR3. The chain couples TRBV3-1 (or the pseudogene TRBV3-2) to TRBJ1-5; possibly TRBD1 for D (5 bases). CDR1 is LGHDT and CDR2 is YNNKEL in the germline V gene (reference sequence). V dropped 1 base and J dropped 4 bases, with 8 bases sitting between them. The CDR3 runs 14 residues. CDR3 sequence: CASSQGGGNQPQHF. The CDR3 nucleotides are TGTGCCAGCAGCCAAGGGGGGGGGAATCAGCCCCAGCATTTT.

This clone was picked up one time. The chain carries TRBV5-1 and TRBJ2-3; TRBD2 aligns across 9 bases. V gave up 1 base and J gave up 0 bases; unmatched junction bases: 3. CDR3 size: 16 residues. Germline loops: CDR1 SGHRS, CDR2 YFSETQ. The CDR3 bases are TGCGCCAGCAGCTTGTCGGGACTAGCTAGCACAGATACGCAGTATTTT. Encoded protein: CASSLSGLASTDTQYF.

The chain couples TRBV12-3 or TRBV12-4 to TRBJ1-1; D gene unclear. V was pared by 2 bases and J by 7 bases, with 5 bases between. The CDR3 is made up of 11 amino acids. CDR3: CASSLRYEAFF. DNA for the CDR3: TGTGCCAGCAGTTTACGGTATGAAGCTTTCTTT.

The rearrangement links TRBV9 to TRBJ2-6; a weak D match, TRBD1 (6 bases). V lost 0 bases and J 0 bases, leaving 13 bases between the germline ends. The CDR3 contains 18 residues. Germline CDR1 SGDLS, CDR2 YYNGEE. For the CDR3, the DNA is TGTGCCAGCAGCGTAGCCCCTCTAGGGGGCTCTGGGGCCAACGTCCTGACTTTC. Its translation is CASSVAPLGGSGANVLTF. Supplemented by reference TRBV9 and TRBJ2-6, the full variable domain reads DSGVTQTPKHLITATGQRVTLRCSPRSGDLSVYWYQQSLDQGLQFLIQYYNGEERAKGNILERFSAQQFPDLHSELNLSSLELGDSALYFCASSVAPLGGSGANVLTFGAGSRLTVL.

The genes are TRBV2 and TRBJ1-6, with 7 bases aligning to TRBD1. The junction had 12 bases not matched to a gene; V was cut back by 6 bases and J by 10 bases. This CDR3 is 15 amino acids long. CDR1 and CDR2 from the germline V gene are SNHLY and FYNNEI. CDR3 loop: CASSVGTASGSPLHF. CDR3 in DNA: TGTGCCAGCAGCGTTGGGACAGCCTCTGGGTCACCCCTCCACTTT.

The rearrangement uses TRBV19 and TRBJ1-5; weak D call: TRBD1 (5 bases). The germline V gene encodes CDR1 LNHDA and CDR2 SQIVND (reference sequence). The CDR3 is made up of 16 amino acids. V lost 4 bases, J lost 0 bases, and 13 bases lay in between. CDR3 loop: CASSTKRQSSNQPQHF. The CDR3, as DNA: TGTGCCAGTAGTACGAAACGACAGAGTAGCAATCAGCCCCAGCATTTT.

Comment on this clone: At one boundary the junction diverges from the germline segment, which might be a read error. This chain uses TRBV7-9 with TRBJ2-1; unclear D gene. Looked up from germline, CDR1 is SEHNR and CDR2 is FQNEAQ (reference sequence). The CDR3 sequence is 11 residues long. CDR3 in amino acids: CASSFYDEQFF. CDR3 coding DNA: TGTGCCAGCAGCTTCTACGATGAGCAGTTCTTC.

CDR3 amino acids: CASSPRTGEVRGYTF. The DNA of the CDR3 is TGTGCCAGCAGCCCCAGGACAGGGGAGGTTCGAGGCTACACCTTC. This sequence joins TRBV3-1 (or the pseudogene TRBV3-2) and TRBJ1-2; 9 bases align to TRBD1. V lost 4 bases and J lost 8; bases outside the gene matches: 11. Germline lookup yields CDR1 LGHDT and CDR2 YNNKEL (reference sequence). This CDR3 comprises 15 residues.

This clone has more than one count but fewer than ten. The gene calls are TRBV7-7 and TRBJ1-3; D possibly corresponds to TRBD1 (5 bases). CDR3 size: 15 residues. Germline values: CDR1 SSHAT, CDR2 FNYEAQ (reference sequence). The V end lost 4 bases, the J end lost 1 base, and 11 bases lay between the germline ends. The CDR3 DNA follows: TGTGCCAGCAGCTCCTCCCCAGGGTCTGGAAACACCATATATTTT. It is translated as CASSSSPGSGNTIYF.

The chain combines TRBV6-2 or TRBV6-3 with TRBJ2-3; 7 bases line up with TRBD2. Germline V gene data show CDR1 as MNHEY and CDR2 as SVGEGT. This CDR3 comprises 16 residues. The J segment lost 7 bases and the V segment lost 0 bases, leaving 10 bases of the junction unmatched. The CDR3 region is CASSYSASGLRNTQYF. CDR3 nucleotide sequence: TGTGCCAGCAGTTACTCGGCTAGCGGCCTTCGGAATACGCAGTATTTT.

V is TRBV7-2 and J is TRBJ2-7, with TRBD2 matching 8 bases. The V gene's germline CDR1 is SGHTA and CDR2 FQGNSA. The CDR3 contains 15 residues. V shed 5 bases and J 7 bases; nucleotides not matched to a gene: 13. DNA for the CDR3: TGTGCCAGCAGCCCGTCGGGGGGGCATTTTGGGGAGCAGTACTTC. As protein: CASSPSGGHFGEQYF.

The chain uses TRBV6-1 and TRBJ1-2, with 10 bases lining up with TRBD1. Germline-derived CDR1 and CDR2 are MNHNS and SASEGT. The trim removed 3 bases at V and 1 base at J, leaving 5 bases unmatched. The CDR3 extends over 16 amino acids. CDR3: CASSDDRGLDNYGYTF. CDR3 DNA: TGTGCCAGCAGTGACGACAGGGGGCTAGATAACTATGGCTACACCTTC.

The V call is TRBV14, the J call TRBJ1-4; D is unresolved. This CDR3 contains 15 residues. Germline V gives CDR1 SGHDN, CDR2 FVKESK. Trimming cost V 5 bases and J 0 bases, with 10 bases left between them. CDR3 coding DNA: TGTGCCAGCAGCGAGTTGCCTGCAACTAATGAAAAACTGTTTTTT. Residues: CASSELPATNEKLFF.

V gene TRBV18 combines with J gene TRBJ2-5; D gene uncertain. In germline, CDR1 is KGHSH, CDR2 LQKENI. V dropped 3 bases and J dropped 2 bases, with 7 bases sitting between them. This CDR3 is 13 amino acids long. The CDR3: CASSPEFQETQYF. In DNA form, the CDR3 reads TGTGCCAGCTCACCGGAGTTTCAAGAGACCCAGTACTTC.

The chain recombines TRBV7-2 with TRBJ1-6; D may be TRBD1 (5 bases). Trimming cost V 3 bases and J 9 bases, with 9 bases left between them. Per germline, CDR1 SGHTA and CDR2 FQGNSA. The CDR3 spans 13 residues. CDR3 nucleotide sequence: TGTGCCAGCAGCTTGGGGCGGACTTCACCCCTCCACTTT. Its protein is CASSLGRTSPLHF.

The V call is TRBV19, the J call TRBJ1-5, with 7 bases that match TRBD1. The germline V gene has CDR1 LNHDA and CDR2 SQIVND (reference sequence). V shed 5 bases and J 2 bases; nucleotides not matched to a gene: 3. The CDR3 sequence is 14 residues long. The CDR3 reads CASSLGQGNQPQHF. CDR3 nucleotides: TGTGCCAGTAGTCTAGGACAGGGCAATCAGCCCCAGCATTTT.

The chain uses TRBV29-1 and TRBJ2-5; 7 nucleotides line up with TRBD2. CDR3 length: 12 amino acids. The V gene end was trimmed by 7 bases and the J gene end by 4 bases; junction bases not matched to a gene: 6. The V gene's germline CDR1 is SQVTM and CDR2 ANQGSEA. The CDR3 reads CSAQPGGETQYF. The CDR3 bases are TGCAGCGCTCAACCGGGGGGAGAGACCCAGTACTTC.